Following are 30 T cell receptor beta chains from one sample sequenced in a study of shared clonotypes between healthy human individuals. Generated by immunoSEQ multiplex PCR, the TCRdb table keeps only in-frame clones and is missing some. This table has over a million clones, around three quarters appearing once. Sequencing was done on a sample of memory CD4+ T cells from PBMCs. Stated subset: CD45RA-negative fraction. These receptor sequences come from a man aged 18 to 35 in good health. Some clones in this sample may be carry-over from other donors' samples.

For this clone: The junction differs from germline at one of its ends, possibly a read error. The V gene is TRBV25-1, the J gene TRBJ2-3; D is tentatively TRBD1 or TRBD2 (5 bases each). This CDR3 is built from 12 residues. Germline V gene lookup returns CDR1 MGHDK and CDR2 SYGVNS. The chain's CDR3 is CASSVHLGNRKF. The CDR3 DNA sequence: TGTGCCAGCAGTGTTCACCTCGGGAACAGGAAATTT.

A few counts support this clone. The same CDR3 can be traced to other DNA sequences in this sample. The gene calls are TRBV30 and TRBJ2-1, with TRBD1 matching over 7 bases. V shed 3 bases, J shed 9 bases, and the junction held 8 bases outside the gene matches. Per germline, CDR1 GTSNPN and CDR2 SVGIG (reference sequence). This CDR3 spans 13 amino acids. In DNA, the CDR3 is TGTGCCTGGAGCCGACAGGGTGCGGGTGAGCAGTTCTTC. The encoded protein is CAWSRQGAGEQFF.

The chain couples TRBV7-9 to TRBJ2-7; unclear D gene. Germline CDR1 reads SEHNR; CDR2 reads FQNEAQ (reference sequence). V was cut by 4 bases and J by 3 bases, with 13 bases left in between. The CDR3 totals 14 residues. The chain's CDR3 is CASSSRLLGYEQYF. The CDR3 nucleotides are TGTGCCAGCAGCTCCCGGCTCTTGGGCTACGAGCAGTACTTC.

This sequence joins TRBV6-6 and TRBJ2-7, with D perhaps TRBD2 (7 bases). Between the trimmed V and J ends, which lost 6 bases and 7 bases, there was a span of 10 bases. The CDR3 is 11 amino acids. Germline CDR1 and CDR2: MNHNY and SVGAGI (reference sequence). The CDR3 here is CASSKGGEQYF. In nucleotides, the CDR3 is TGTGCCAGCAGCAAGGGGGGGGAGCAGTACTTC.

Many counts were recorded for this clone. This chain joins TRBV7-9 and TRBJ2-3, with D perhaps assigned TRBD1 or TRBD2 (5 bases each). CDR3 length equals 17 residues. Per germline, CDR1 SEHNR and CDR2 FQNEAQ (reference sequence). V was shortened by 3 bases and J by 4 bases, with 20 bases between the two germline ends. This CDR3 reads CASSLRAGMERADTQYF. The DNA of the CDR3 is TGTGCCAGCAGCTTGCGGGCAGGGATGGAGAGGGCAGATACGCAGTATTTT.

The chain combines TRBV27 with TRBJ1-1; no reliable D call. V was trimmed by 4 bases and J by 1 base, leaving 7 bases between them. The CDR3 is 13 residues long. Germline CDR1 MNHEY, CDR2 SMNVEV (reference sequence). The CDR3 is CASSWFGNTEAFF. The CDR3 region has the DNA TGTGCCAGCAGTTGGTTCGGGAACACTGAAGCTTTCTTT.

This clone was found a few times. CDR3 sequence: CASRSGTANEKLFF. As DNA, the CDR3 is TGTGCCAGCAGATCCGGGACAGCTAATGAAAAACTGTTTTTT. The gene calls are TRBV28 and TRBJ1-4, with 7 bases identical to TRBD1. From germline, CDR1 is MDHEN and CDR2 SYDVKM. The CDR3 runs 14 residues. After removal of 6 bases from V and 3 bases from J, the junction contained 4 bases not matched to a gene.

The chain recombines TRBV4-2 with TRBJ1-3; unclear D gene. This CDR3 contains 12 residues. Germline V gene sequence: CDR1 LGHNA, CDR2 YNFKEQ. The V and J ends lost 2 bases and 4 bases respectively, with 3 bases between them. CDR3 coding DNA: TGTGCCAGCAGCCAAACAGGAAACACCATATATTTT. Amino acid sequence: CASSQTGNTIYF.

The V call is TRBV6-6, the J call TRBJ2-1, with 8 nucleotides matching TRBD1. Germline loops: CDR1 MNHNY, CDR2 SVGAGI (reference sequence). The CDR3 has 15 residues. After removal of 6 bases from V and 12 bases from J, the junction contained 16 bases not matched to a gene. Here the CDR3 reads CASSDGQGSRKTQFF. The CDR3 region has the DNA TGTGCCAGCAGCGACGGACAGGGCTCGCGCAAAACGCAGTTCTTC.

This clone showed up just a few times. CDR3 in amino acids: CASSRQDSPLHF. DNA of the CDR3: TGTGCCAGCAGTCGGCAGGATTCACCCCTCCACTTT. The chain carries TRBV28 and TRBJ1-6, with unresolved D. Trimming took off 5 bases at V and 8 bases at J, with 7 bases between the two ends. Germline V lookup: CDR1 MDHEN, CDR2 SYDVKM. The CDR3 totals 12 residues.

The chain is built from TRBV2 and TRBJ1-5; D gene uncertain. The CDR3 is made up of 13 amino acids. Germline CDR1 SNHLY, CDR2 FYNNEI. Trimming pared 5 bases from V and 3 bases from J, leaving 8 bases between. The CDR3 bases are TGTGCCAGCAGTCTAGGGTCCAATCAGCCCCAGCATTTT. This sequence encodes CASSLGSNQPQHF.

CDR3 sequence reads: CASSLGRVYEQYF. The CDR3 bases are TGTGCCAGCAGTTTGGGCAGGGTGTACGAGCAGTACTTC. The chain couples TRBV28 to TRBJ2-7; the D gene is possibly TRBD1 (5 bases). Between the trimmed V and J ends, which lost 3 bases and 4 bases, there was a span of 10 bases. The germline V gene encodes CDR1 MDHEN and CDR2 SYDVKM. The CDR3 has 13 residues.

The rearrangement uses TRBV6-5 and TRBJ1-4; D may be TRBD1 (5 bases). V lost 2 bases and J 8 bases, leaving 15 bases between the germline ends. The CDR3 contains 15 residues. The germline V gene encodes CDR1 MNHEY and CDR2 SVGAGI. The chain's CDR3 is CASSYDGQGWEKLFF. CDR3 coding DNA: TGTGCCAGCAGTTACGATGGTCAGGGTTGGGAAAAACTGTTTTTT.

The chain combines TRBV4-1 with TRBJ1-5; the D is unclear. The CDR3 extends over 16 amino acids. Trimming took off 1 base at V and 0 bases at J, with 10 bases between the two ends. Germline CDR1 and CDR2: MGHRA and YSYEKL. The CDR3 is CASSQVTGYSNQPQHF. The CDR3 DNA reads TGCGCCAGCAGCCAAGTGACGGGGTATAGCAATCAGCCCCAGCATTTT.

This clone is a singleton in its sample. The CDR3 DNA reads as TGTGCCAGCAGCCACAGACAGGGCTCCTACGAGCAGTACTTC. This gives the protein CASSHRQGSYEQYF. This rearrangement joins TRBV7-8 to TRBJ2-7; 7 bases line up with TRBD1. Germline CDR1 is SGHVS and CDR2 is FQNEAQ. CDR3 length equals 14 residues. With 5 bases clipped from V and 0 bases from J, the junction kept 4 bases outside the gene matches. Variable domain in full (rest from reference TRBV7-8 and TRBJ2-7): GAGVSQSPRYKVAKRGQDVALRCDPISGHVSLFWYQQALGQGPEFLTYFQNEAQLDKSGLPSDRFFAERPEGSVSTLKIQRTQQEDSAVYLCASSHRQGSYEQYFGPGTRLTVT.

This chain links TRBV7-8 with TRBJ2-4, with D tentatively TRBD1 (6 bases). The CDR3 has 15 amino acids. V lost 5 bases to trimming and J lost 0 bases, with 11 bases between them. Germline V gene sequence: CDR1 SGHVS, CDR2 FQNEAQ. The CDR3 sequence is CASSPTGLAKNIQYF. The CDR3 coding sequence is TGTGCCAGCAGCCCAACAGGGCTAGCCAAAAACATTCAGTACTTC.

Points on this clone: A much larger clone differs from this one at a single base, so this may be a read error. The sample has other DNA sequences that encode this CDR3 too. For the CDR3, the DNA is TGTGCCAGCAGCGTACAGGGGAACACTGAAGCTTTCTTT. Protein sequence: CASSVQGNTEAFF. The chain is built from TRBV7-3 and TRBJ1-1; D might be TRBD1 (6 bases). Germline V gives CDR1 SGHTA, CDR2 FQGTGA. With 5 bases removed from V and 1 base from J, the gap between germline ends came to 8 bases. This CDR3 has 13 residues. The full variable domain, in which reference TRBV7-3 and TRBJ1-1 provide the parts outside the CDR3, is GAGVSQTPSNKVTEKGKYVELRCDPISGHTALYWYRQSLGQGPEFLIYFQGTGAADDSGLPNDRFFAVRPEGSVSTLKIQRTERGDSAVYLCASSVQGNTEAFFGQGTRLTVV.

This clone was detected only once. The V and J genes are TRBV4-1 and TRBJ2-1; 9 nucleotides match TRBD2. With 1 base clipped from V and 2 bases from J, the junction kept 6 bases outside the gene matches. Germline V lookup: CDR1 MGHRA, CDR2 YSYEKL. This CDR3 has 17 amino acids. For the CDR3, the DNA is TGCGCCAGCAGCCAAGGGATTGGGACTAGCACCTACAATGAGCAGTTCTTC. This gives the protein CASSQGIGTSTYNEQFF.

Comments on this clone: Sequence at one end of the junction differs from germline and may be a read error. The rearrangement joins TRBV5-6 to TRBJ1-6, with a possible D match to TRBD1 (6 bases). Per germline, CDR1 SGHDT and CDR2 YYEEEE. The CDR3 has 15 amino acids. The CDR3 DNA is TGTGCCGGCAGCTTGGCGGCAGGGGCGTATTCACCCCTCCACTTT. It yields the protein CAGSLAAGAYSPLHF.

The chain couples TRBV4-2 to TRBJ2-7; D might be TRBD2 (5 bases). The CDR3 spans 13 residues. The V gene's germline CDR1 is LGHNA and CDR2 YNFKEQ. V dropped 2 bases and J dropped 3 bases, with 8 bases sitting between them. In DNA, the CDR3 is TGTGCCAGCAGCCAATCTCGGGACTACGAGCAGTACTTC. Encoded protein: CASSQSRDYEQYF.

V and J are TRBV4-2 and TRBJ2-3; TRBD2 agrees at 11 bases. The CDR3 totals 17 residues. V shed 2 bases, J shed 8 bases, and the junction held 12 bases outside the gene matches. From germline, CDR1 is LGHNA and CDR2 YNFKEQ. This chain's CDR3 is CASSQTIAGGPTGTQYF. The CDR3 DNA reads TGTGCCAGCAGCCAAACGATAGCGGGAGGGCCGACGGGTACGCAGTATTTT.

V gene TRBV28 combines with J gene TRBJ1-2; no reliable D call. There are 13 residues in the CDR3. V was trimmed by 8 bases and J by 8 bases, leaving 18 bases between them. Germline lookup yields CDR1 MDHEN and CDR2 SYDVKM. CDR3 residues: CASQPIFVLGYTF. The CDR3 bases are TGTGCCAGCCAACCCATTTTCGTGTTGGGCTACACCTTC.

This rearrangement joins TRBV2 to TRBJ2-5; possible D gene TRBD2, 5 bases. V was clipped by 2 bases and J by 7 bases, with 11 bases between them. Germline V CDR1 and CDR2: SNHLY, FYNNEI. The CDR3 spans 13 residues. The CDR3 region has the DNA TGTGCCAGCAGTGAACCCATGGCGGGGACCCAGTACTTC. Amino acid sequence: CASSEPMAGTQYF.

The chain has TRBV19 and TRBJ1-5; the D is unclear. V was cut by 3 bases and J by 7 bases, with 10 bases left in between. The CDR3 length is 13 residues. Germline-derived CDR1 and CDR2 are LNHDA and SQIVND (reference sequence). CDR3 sequence (DNA): TGTGCCAGTAGTATGAGGGTGAAGCAGCCCCAGCATTTT. Residues: CASSMRVKQPQHF. Full variable domain (rest looked up from reference TRBV19 and TRBJ1-5): DGGITQSPKYLFRKEGQNVTLSCEQNLNHDAMYWYRQDPGQGLRLIYYSQIVNDFQKGDIAEGYSVSREKKESFPLTVTSAQKNPTAFYLCASSMRVKQPQHFGDGTRLSIL.

The chain uses TRBV29-1 and TRBJ2-7; 8 bases agree with TRBD2. Trimming took 1 base from V and 3 from J; bases not matched to a gene: 11. The CDR3 covers 16 residues. Germline CDR1 and CDR2: SQVTM and ANQGSEA. CDR3 region: CSVEAFRAGVSYEQYF. The CDR3, as DNA: TGCAGCGTTGAAGCCTTCAGAGCGGGAGTGAGCTACGAGCAGTACTTC.

The chain joins TRBV11-2 to TRBJ2-5, with D perhaps matching TRBD1 or TRBD2 (5 bases each). The CDR3 is 16 residues long. Per the germline V gene, CDR1 is SGHAT and CDR2 is FQNNGV. V was shortened by 1 base and J by 1 base, with 13 bases between the two germline ends. The CDR3 nucleotides read TGTGCCAGCAGCTTAGGAAGGCAGGGAGTCCAAGAGACCCAGTACTTC. Translating gives CASSLGRQGVQETQYF.

This sequence joins TRBV5-1 and TRBJ2-7; 8 nucleotides align to TRBD1. This CDR3 is 14 amino acids long. Unmatched junction bases numbered 5, after V lost 4 bases and J lost 2 bases. The V gene's germline CDR1 is SGHRS and CDR2 YFSETQ. The DNA for the CDR3 is TGCGCCAGCAGCGCCGGACAGGGACCCTACGAGCAGTACTTC. This codes for CASSAGQGPYEQYF.

This rearrangement joins TRBV7-2 to TRBJ2-3; 8 nucleotides match TRBD1. Looked up from germline, CDR1 is SGHTA and CDR2 is FQGNSA. The CDR3 spans 17 residues. V lost 5 bases, J lost 4 bases, and 14 bases stayed unmatched. CDR3 loop: CASSLGQGGVKSDTQYF. The DNA of the CDR3 is TGTGCCAGCAGCCTCGGACAGGGAGGCGTTAAATCAGATACGCAGTATTTT.

J is TRBJ1-2 and V is TRBV6-6, with a weak D call TRBD1 (5 bases). V was cut by 2 bases and J by 4 bases, with 17 bases left in between. The CDR3 runs to 16 residues. CDR1 and CDR2 (germline): MNHNY, SVGAGI (reference sequence). CDR3 sequence reads: CASSYRPEGQGYGYTF. DNA of the CDR3: TGTGCCAGCAGTTACAGGCCCGAGGGGCAGGGCTATGGCTACACCTTC.

V and J are TRBV29-1 and TRBJ2-1; tentatively, D is TRBD2 (5 bases). V lost 5 bases and J 7 bases, leaving 12 bases between the germline ends. The germline CDR1 and CDR2 sequences are SQVTM and ANQGSEA. There are 12 residues in the CDR3. The CDR3 DNA is TGCAGCGTTACTTCGGGGTGGAATGAGCAGTTCTTC. Translated: CSVTSGWNEQFF.